Below, 9 T cell receptor beta chains from the same sample are listed, as sequenced in a study of T cell changes during pregnancy in multiple sclerosis. Clones were sequenced by immunoSEQ multiplex PCR, and TCRdb holds only the in-frame ones, with some missing. The table records around 49,000 clones, about nine tenths of them present only once. Material: CD4+ T cells from peripheral blood mononuclear cells, obtained after pregnancy. The origin of the receptors is a female donor in good health, enrolled as a control in a pregnancy study.

The chain couples TRBV6-1 to TRBJ1-1; 7 bases are a match to TRBD1. Germline trimming cut 6 bases from V and 1 base from J; bases unmatched to any gene: 2. The CDR3 runs to 13 residues. CDR1 MNHNS and CDR2 SASEGT come from the germline V gene. The CDR3 reads CASRRQGNTEAFF. CDR3 sequence (DNA): TGTGCCAGCAGGAGACAGGGGAACACTGAAGCTTTCTTT.

This rearrangement joins TRBV27 to TRBJ2-3; the D gene is possibly TRBD2 (6 bases). Trimming removed 3 bases at V and 5 bases at J, with 15 bases between. This CDR3 is 15 amino acids long. Germline V gene lookup returns CDR1 MNHEY and CDR2 SMNVEV (reference sequence). The CDR3 nucleotides read TGTGCCAGCAGTTTTCTACGGGAGTGGGTAGATACGCAGTATTTT. This codes for CASSFLREWVDTQYF.

This clone was observed a handful of times. The chain combines TRBV7-2 with TRBJ2-3; D is ambiguous. The V gene lost 1 base and the J gene lost 2 bases, with 7 bases spanning the gap. Germline CDR1 reads SGHTA; CDR2 reads FQGNSA. The CDR3 extends over 14 amino acids. The CDR3 DNA follows: TGTGCCAGCAGCTTAGACAGTTACACAGATACGCAGTATTTT. As protein: CASSLDSYTDTQYF.

The rearrangement uses TRBV25-1 and TRBJ1-1, with a possible D match to TRBD1 (5 bases). The CDR3 loop spans 15 amino acids. With 1 base removed from V and 4 bases from J, the gap between germline ends came to 13 bases. Germline CDR1 reads MGHDK; CDR2 reads SYGVNS. The CDR3 bases are TGTGCCAGCAGTGAATCTATACATAGGGGCACTGAAGCTTTCTTT. Amino acids: CASSESIHRGTEAFF. Full variable domain (rest looked up from reference TRBV25-1 and TRBJ1-1): EADIYQTPRYLVIGTGKKITLECSQTMGHDKMYWYQQDPGMELHLIHYSYGVNSTEKGDLSSESTVSRIRTEHFPLTLESARPSHTSQYLCASSESIHRGTEAFFGQGTRLTVV.

This chain links TRBV5-5 with TRBJ1-6; D is perhaps TRBD1 (5 bases). The length of the CDR3 is 15 residues. The germline V gene has CDR1 SGHKS and CDR2 YYEKEE (reference sequence). V was cut by 1 base and J by 8 bases, with 13 bases left in between. Here the CDR3 DNA reads TGTGCCAGCAGCTTGCGGTGGTCCAGGGATTCACCCCTCCACTTT. It is translated as CASSLRWSRDSPLHF.

This rearrangement joins TRBV5-4 to TRBJ2-3, with 7 bases that match TRBD2. The J segment lost 4 bases and the V segment lost 3 bases, leaving 5 bases of the junction unmatched. Germline-derived CDR1 and CDR2 are SGHNT and YYREEE (reference sequence). CDR3 size: 14 residues. CDR3 sequence reads: CASSSLGGADTQYF. The CDR3 nucleotides are TGTGCCAGCAGCTCACTTGGGGGGGCAGATACGCAGTATTTT.

V usage is TRBV28 and J usage is TRBJ1-2; 9 nucleotides agree with TRBD1. The CDR3 sequence is 14 residues long. Trimming removed 6 bases from V and 8 bases from J; junction bases left unmatched: 10. Looked up from germline, CDR1 is MDHEN and CDR2 is SYDVKM. DNA for the CDR3: TGTGCCAGCAGCGAGGGACAGGGAACGGAAGGCTACACCTTC. Its protein product is CASSEGQGTEGYTF.

The chain recombines TRBV15 with TRBJ2-7; 7 bases fit TRBD2. The V gene's germline CDR1 is LNHNV and CDR2 YYDKDF (reference sequence). The ends lost 5 bases at V and 4 bases at J; junction bases unmatched: 5. The CDR3 contains 13 residues. As DNA, the CDR3 is TGTGCCACCAGCTTTTGGGGGGGTTACGAGCAGTACTTC. Protein product: CATSFWGGYEQYF.

This clone was detected a few times. The J gene is TRBJ2-7, the V gene TRBV10-1, with TRBD2 matching 10 bases. The germline V gene has CDR1 WNHNN and CDR2 SYGVQD (reference sequence). The V and J ends lost 0 bases and 4 bases, in that order; junction bases with no gene match: 6. There are 16 residues in the CDR3. For the CDR3, the DNA is TGCGCCAGCAGTGAGTCCTCTAGCGGGAGAAGGTACGAGCAGTACTTC. Amino acids: CASSESSSGRRYEQYF.